Given below is one TCR beta chain in context. The junction departs from germline at one end; a sequencing error may be responsible. This CDR3 comprises 11 residues. CDR1 is SNHLY, CDR2 FYNNEI, per germline. This entry is derived from a study of identical twins. TCRdb processed the 5' RACE reads anew with MiXCR; each CDR3 protein has one entry. Seen here are approximately 500,000 distinct CDR3 sequences, 12% to 15% observed once, and the top ten hold about 0.47%. These data were also reused for a study on yellow fever vaccine responses in identical twins.

The sample consisted of CD4+ T cells sorted from blood. The J gene is TRBJ2-3, the V gene TRBV2; D call uncertain. The sequence came from a woman aged 18-29 years in good health. CDR3 sequence reads: CASSERSRPGF. The CDR3 DNA follows: TGTGCCAGCAGTGAAAGGAGCCGACCGGGTTTT.